This T cell receptor beta chain was profiled in a study of T cells after yellow fever vaccination. Study-level background: Low-cell-number fractions were prepared with SMART-Seq v4 Ultra Low Input. General observations from the study: Researchers noted that a small share of clonotypes showed up in both CD4 and CD8 compartments. The secondary response peaked faster, at day 5 versus 15, but was weaker.

This clonotype occurred many times. What it recognizes is unknown. CDR3 length: 15 residues. The V gene's germline CDR1 is SGHKS and CDR2 YYEKEE (reference sequence). Trimming cost V 4 bases and J 6 bases; bases outside gene matches: 10. The study made its TCR cDNA through 5'RACE template switching. That step introduced a universal primer site along with UMIs. Each CDR3 protein is one row after TCRdb ran MiXCR on the 5' RACE reads. Of some 300,000 distinct CDR3 sequences in the sample, 8.7% were seen once. V and J are TRBV5-5 and TRBJ2-3; 8 bases are a match to TRBD2. The source of this sequence is a man between 18 and 29 years old who received the YFV17D yellow fever vaccine. This material consisted of CD4+ T cells sorted from PBMCs, taken 5 days after the yellow fever booster vaccination. CDR3 protein: CASSPVSGGRDTQYF. Here the CDR3 DNA reads TGTGCCAGCAGCCCTGTCTCGGGGGGGCGGGATACGCAGTATTTT.